The T cell receptor (beta chain) under discussion was sequenced for a study of cytomegalovirus exposure and HLA in healthy donors. Whole-study findings and limits: Usually a TCR sequence was rare, but some public TCRs were found in many donors. Overall, roughly 170 TCR beta chains were annotated as cytomegalovirus-associated. It was found in a later analysis that first-cohort TCR clusters tended to co-occur in the approximately 130 validation repertoires.

The table lists this clone with a count of one. Its antigen is as yet unknown. The V gene's germline CDR1 is SGHTA and CDR2 FQGTGA. This CDR3 has 13 amino acids. After removal of 5 bases from V and 9 bases from J, the junction contained 7 bases not matched to a gene. The protocol was immunoSEQ multiplex PCR, while the TCRdb copy is restricted to in-frame clones and leaves out a portion. This table holds 140,000 or so clones, roughly 87% found once. The clonotype comes from a woman in her late teens or twenties in good health and CMV-seropositive. The genes are TRBV7-3 and TRBJ2-1; 7 nucleotides align to TRBD2. Sequences were obtained from PBMCs. The CDR3 sequence is CASSPGGEGEQFF. The CDR3 DNA sequence: TGTGCCAGCAGCCCGGGCGGGGAGGGTGAGCAGTTCTTC.